Listed below are T cell receptor beta chains from one sample, sequenced in a study of CD8 T cells in Susac syndrome. TCRdb passed the immunoSEQ multiplex PCR reads through MiXCR, listing each CDR3 protein once. In the table there are approximately 150,000 distinct CDR3 sequences, roughly 92% of which are singletons. Sequencing was done on a sample of CD4+ T cells from PBMCs. All receptors come from a human donor with multiple sclerosis. Both conserved end residues are part of each CDR3. A D gene is named only where the DNA matches it firmly. Size tells how often a clone was seen (once, few, many) or the class of an expanded clone, and some rows leave it out.

clone_size j_call d_call v_call cdr3_aa cdr3_nt
. TRBJ2-7 . TRBV9 CASSVEGGTYEQYF TGTGCCAGCAGCGTAGAGGGCGGAACCTACGAGCAGTACTTC
. TRBJ2-3 TRBD2 TRBV6-2/TRBV6-3 CASSPGGGSTDTQYF TGTGCCAGCAGCCCCGGCGGGGGTAGCACAGATACGCAGTATTTT
few TRBJ1-2 TRBD1 TRBV28 CASSPGQGNGYTF TGTGCCAGCAGTCCGGGACAGGGTAATGGCTACACCTTC
. TRBJ2-6 . TRBV7-2 CASSRRLPSGANVLTF TGTGCCAGCAGCCGCCGACTCCCCTCTGGGGCCAACGTCCTGACTTTC
. TRBJ2-7 TRBD1 TRBV18 CASSPPRQGYYEQYF TGTGCCAGCTCACCACCGAGACAGGGATACTACGAGCAGTACTTC
. TRBJ1-1 . TRBV19 CASSPQAGLNTEAFF TGTGCCAGTAGCCCCCAGGCGGGCCTGAACACTGAAGCTTTCTTT
. TRBJ2-7 . TRBV10-3 CAIRPREGGEQYF TGTGCCATCAGGCCCCGGGAAGGGGGGGAGCAGTACTTC
. TRBJ2-3 . TRBV6-1 CASGSGPWDTQYF TGTGCCAGCGGTAGCGGCCCTTGGGATACGCAGTATTTT
. TRBJ1-2 . TRBV3-1 CASSQESRGYGYTF TGTGCCAGCAGCCAAGAAAGCAGGGGATATGGCTACACCTTC
once TRBJ1-2 . TRBV7-9 CASTGDTYGYTF TGTGCCAGCACCGGGGATACCTATGGCTACACCTTC
. TRBJ2-1 TRBD2 TRBV2 CASSDWDLAGGPYNEQFF TGTGCCAGCAGTGATTGGGATTTAGCGGGAGGACCCTACAATGAGCAGTTCTTC
. TRBJ2-7 . TRBV20-1 CSAPPRGGSRIYEQYF TGCAGTGCTCCCCCCAGGGGCGGGAGTAGGATCTACGAGCAGTACTTC
. TRBJ2-5 . TRBV2 CASTGDSETQYF TGTGCCAGCACCGGAGATTCAGAGACCCAGTACTTC
. TRBJ2-1 . TRBV13 CASSPGGYNEQFF TGTGCCAGCAGTCCAGGTGGTTACAATGAGCAGTTCTTC
. TRBJ2-1 . TRBV20-1 CSARGGGQGGNEQFF TGCAGTGCTAGAGGAGGGGGGCAAGGGGGCAATGAGCAGTTCTTC
. TRBJ1-5 . TRBV28 CASQTAGKVGPQHF TGTGCCAGCCAGACAGCAGGAAAGGTAGGGCCCCAGCATTTT
. TRBJ2-7 . TRBV12-3/TRBV12-4 CASSQITKTYEQYF TGTGCCAGCAGCCAGATCACGAAAACCTACGAGCAGTACTTC
. TRBJ1-4 TRBD1 TRBV9 CASSVGTGLREKLFF TGTGCCAGCAGCGTAGGGACAGGGCTTCGAGAAAAACTGTTTTTT
. TRBJ2-3 . TRBV29-1 CSAAVGNSGDTQYF TGCAGCGCTGCAGTTGGTAATAGCGGAGATACGCAGTATTTT
. TRBJ1-1 . TRBV5-1 CASSLGGANQAFF TGCGCCAGTTCTTTGGGTGGGGCAAACCAAGCTTTCTTT